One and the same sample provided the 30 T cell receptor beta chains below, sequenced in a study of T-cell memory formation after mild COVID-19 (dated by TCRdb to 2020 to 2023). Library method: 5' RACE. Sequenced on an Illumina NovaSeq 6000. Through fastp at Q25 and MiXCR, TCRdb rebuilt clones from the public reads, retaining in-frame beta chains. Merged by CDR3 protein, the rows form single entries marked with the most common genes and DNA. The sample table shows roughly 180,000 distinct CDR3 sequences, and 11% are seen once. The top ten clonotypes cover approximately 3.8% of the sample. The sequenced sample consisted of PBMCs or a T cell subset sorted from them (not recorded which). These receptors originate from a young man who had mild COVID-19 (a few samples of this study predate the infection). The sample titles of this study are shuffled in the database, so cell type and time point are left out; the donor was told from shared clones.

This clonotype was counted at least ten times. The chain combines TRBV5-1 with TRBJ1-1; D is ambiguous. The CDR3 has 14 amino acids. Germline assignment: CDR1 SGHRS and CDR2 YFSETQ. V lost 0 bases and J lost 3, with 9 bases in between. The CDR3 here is CASSLGGLDTEAFF. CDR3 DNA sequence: TGCGCCAGCAGCTTGGGCGGGTTGGACACTGAAGCTTTCTTT.

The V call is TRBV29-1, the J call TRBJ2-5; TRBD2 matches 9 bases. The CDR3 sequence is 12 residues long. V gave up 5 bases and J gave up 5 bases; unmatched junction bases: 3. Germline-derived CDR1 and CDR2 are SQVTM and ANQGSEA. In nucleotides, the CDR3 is TGCAGCGTTCGTGCGGGGGGGGAGACCCAGTACTTC. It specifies CSVRAGGETQYF. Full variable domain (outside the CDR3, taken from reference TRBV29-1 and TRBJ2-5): SAVISQKPSRDICQRGTSLTIQCQVDSQVTMMFWYRQQPGQSLTLIATANQGSEATYESGFVIDKFPISRPNLTFSTLTVSNMSPEDSSIYLCSVRAGGETQYFGPGTRLLVL.

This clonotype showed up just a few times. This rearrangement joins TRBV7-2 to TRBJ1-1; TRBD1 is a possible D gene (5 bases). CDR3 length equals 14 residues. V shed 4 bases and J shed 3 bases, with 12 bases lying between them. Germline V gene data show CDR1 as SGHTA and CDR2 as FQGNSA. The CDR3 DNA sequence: TGTGCCAGCAGCTCGACGGGGGTTTACACTGAAGCTTTCTTT. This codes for CASSSTGVYTEAFF.

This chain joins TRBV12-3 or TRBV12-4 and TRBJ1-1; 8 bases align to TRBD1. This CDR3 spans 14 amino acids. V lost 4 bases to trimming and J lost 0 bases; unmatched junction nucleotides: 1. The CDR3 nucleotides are TGTGCCAGCAGTTGGGACAGGTTGAACACTGAAGCTTTCTTT. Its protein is CASSWDRLNTEAFF.

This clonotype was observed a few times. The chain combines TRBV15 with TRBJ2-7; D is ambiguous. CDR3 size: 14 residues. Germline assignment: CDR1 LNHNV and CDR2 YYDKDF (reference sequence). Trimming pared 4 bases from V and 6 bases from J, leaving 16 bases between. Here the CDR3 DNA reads TGTGCCACCAGCAAAGGGCCCCTCGGCGGCGAGCAGTACTTC. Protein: CATSKGPLGGEQYF.

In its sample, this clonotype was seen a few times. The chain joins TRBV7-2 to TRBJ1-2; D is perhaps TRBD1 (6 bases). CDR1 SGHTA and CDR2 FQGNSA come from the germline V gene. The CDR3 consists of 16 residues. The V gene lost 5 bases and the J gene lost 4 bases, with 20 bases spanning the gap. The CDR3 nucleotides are TGTGCCAGCAGCCCTAGGGGGGGCGGGACTCTCTATGGCTACACCTTC. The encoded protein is CASSPRGGGTLYGYTF. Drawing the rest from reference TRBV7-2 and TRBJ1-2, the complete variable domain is GAGVSQSPSNKVTEKGKDVELRCDPISGHTALYWYRQSLGQGLEFLIYFQGNSAPDKSGLPSDRFSAERTGGSVSTLTIQRTQQEDSAVYLCASSPRGGGTLYGYTFGSGTRLTVV.

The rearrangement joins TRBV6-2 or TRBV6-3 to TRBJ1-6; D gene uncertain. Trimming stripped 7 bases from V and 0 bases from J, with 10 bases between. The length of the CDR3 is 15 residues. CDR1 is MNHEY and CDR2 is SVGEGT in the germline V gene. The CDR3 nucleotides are TGTGCCAGCAACGGATGGGGCTCCTATAATTCACCCCTCCACTTT. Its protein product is CASNGWGSYNSPLHF.

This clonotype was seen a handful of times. For the CDR3, the DNA is TGTGCCAGCAGTGAATATGATAAGGGGAACACTGAAGCTTTCTTT. This codes for CASSEYDKGNTEAFF. V and J are TRBV25-1 and TRBJ1-1; no clear D gene. CDR1 and CDR2 (germline): MGHDK, SYGVNS. CDR3 length: 15 amino acids. V was cut by 0 bases and J by 1 base, with 9 bases left in between. The variable domain in full, with the rest retrieved from reference TRBV25-1 and TRBJ1-1, is EADIYQTPRYLVIGTGKKITLECSQTMGHDKMYWYQQDPGMELHLIHYSYGVNSTEKGDLSSESTVSRIRTEHFPLTLESARPSHTSQYLCASSEYDKGNTEAFFGQGTRLTVV.

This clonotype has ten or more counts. CDR3 region: CASSPGEVRETQYF. The CDR3 DNA reads TGTGCCAGCAGCCCTGGCGAGGTTCGGGAGACCCAGTACTTC. The chain carries TRBV7-2 and TRBJ2-5; D is unresolved. Trimming removed 5 bases at V and 5 bases at J, with 15 bases between. The CDR3 has 14 residues. CDR1 is SGHTA and CDR2 is FQGNSA in the germline V gene.

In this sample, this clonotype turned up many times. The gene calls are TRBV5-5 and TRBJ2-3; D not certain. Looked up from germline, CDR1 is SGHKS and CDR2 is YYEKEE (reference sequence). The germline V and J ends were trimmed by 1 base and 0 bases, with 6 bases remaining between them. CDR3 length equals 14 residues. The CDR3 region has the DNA TGTGCCAGCAGCTTGCGGGTTAGCACAGATACGCAGTATTTT. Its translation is CASSLRVSTDTQYF.

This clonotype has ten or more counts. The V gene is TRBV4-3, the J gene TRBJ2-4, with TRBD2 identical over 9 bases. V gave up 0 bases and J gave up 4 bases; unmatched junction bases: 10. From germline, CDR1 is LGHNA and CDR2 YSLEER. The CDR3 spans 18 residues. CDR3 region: CASSQEFVGAGGKNIQYF. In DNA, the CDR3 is TGCGCCAGCAGCCAAGAATTTGTTGGGGCGGGGGGGAAAAACATTCAGTACTTC.

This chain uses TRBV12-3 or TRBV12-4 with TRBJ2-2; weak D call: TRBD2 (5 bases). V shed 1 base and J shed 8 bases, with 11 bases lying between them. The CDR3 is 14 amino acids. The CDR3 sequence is CASSLDTRGGELFF. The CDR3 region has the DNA TGTGCCAGCAGTTTAGATACCAGAGGGGGGGAGCTGTTTTTT.

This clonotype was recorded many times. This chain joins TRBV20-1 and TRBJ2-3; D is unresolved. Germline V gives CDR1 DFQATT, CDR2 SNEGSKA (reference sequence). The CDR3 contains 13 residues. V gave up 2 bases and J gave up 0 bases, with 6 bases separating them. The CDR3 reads CSARTPSTDTQYF. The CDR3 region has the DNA TGCAGTGCTAGAACCCCTAGCACAGATACGCAGTATTTT.

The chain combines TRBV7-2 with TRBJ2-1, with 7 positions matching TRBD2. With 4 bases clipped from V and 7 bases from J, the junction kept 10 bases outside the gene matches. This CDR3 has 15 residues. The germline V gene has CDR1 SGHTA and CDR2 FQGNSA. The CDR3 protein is CASSSQGGWRNEQFF. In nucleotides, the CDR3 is TGTGCCAGCAGCTCCCAGGGAGGGTGGAGAAATGAGCAGTTCTTC.

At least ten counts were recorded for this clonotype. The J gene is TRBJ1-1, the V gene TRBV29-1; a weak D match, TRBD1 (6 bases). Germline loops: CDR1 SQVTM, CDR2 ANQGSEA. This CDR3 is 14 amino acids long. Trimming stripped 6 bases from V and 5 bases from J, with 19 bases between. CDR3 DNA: TGCAGCGTCGACAGGACATACCCGGGAACTGAAGCTTTCTTT. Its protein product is CSVDRTYPGTEAFF.

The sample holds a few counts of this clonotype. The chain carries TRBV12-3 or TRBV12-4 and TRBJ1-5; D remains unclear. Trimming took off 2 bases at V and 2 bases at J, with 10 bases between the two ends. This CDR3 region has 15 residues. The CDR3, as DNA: TGTGCCAGCAGTTTAATGCGGGGTCGCAATCAGCCCCAGCATTTT. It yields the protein CASSLMRGRNQPQHF.

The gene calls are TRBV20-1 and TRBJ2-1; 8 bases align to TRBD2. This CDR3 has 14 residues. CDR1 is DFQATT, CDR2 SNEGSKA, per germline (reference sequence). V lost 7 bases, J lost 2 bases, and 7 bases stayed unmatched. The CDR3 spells CSVLYGGAYNEQFF. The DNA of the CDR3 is TGCAGTGTCCTCTACGGGGGGGCCTACAATGAGCAGTTCTTC.

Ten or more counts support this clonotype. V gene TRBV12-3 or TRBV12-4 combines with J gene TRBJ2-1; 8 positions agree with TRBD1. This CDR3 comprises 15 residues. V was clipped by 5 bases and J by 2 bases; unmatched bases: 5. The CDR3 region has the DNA TGTGCCAGCAGTCCTCAGGGGGCCCCCTACAATGAGCAGTTCTTC. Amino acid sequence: CASSPQGAPYNEQFF.

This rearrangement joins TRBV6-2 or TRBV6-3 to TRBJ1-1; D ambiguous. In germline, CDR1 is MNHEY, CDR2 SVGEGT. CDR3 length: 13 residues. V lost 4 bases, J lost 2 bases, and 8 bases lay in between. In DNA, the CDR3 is TGTGCCAGCAGTTGGCAGCTAAACACTGAAGCTTTCTTT. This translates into CASSWQLNTEAFF.

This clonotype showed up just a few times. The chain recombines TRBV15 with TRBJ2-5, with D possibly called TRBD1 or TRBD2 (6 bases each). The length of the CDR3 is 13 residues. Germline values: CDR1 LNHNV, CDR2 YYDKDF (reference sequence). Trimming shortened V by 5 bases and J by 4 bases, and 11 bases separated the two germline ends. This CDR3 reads CATSPRGGETQYF. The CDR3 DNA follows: TGTGCCACCAGCCCCAGGGGAGGAGAGACCCAGTACTTC.

The CDR3 bases are TGCAGTGCTAGAGATAGGGGGAGAGAAGCTTTCTTT. Translation gives CSARDRGREAFF. The gene calls are TRBV20-1 and TRBJ1-1; the D gene is possibly TRBD1 (6 bases). Germline V gene data show CDR1 as DFQATT and CDR2 as SNEGSKA (reference sequence). CDR3 size: 12 residues. V shed 0 bases and J shed 8 bases, with 10 bases lying between them.

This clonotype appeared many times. The CDR3 loop is CASSEYPGYEQYF. Here the CDR3 DNA reads TGTGCCAGCAGTGAATACCCAGGCTACGAGCAGTACTTC. This sequence joins TRBV25-1 and TRBJ2-7; D is unclear. Trimming cost V 0 bases and J 3 bases, with 6 bases left between them. The germline V gene has CDR1 MGHDK and CDR2 SYGVNS. This CDR3 is 13 amino acids long.

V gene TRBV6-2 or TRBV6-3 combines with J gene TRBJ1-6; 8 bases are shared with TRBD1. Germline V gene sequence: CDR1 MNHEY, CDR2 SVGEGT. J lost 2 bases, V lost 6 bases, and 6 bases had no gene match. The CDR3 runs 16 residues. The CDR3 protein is CASRGTGRTYNSPLHF. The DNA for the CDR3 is TGTGCCAGCAGAGGGACAGGTCGGACCTATAATTCACCCCTCCACTTT.

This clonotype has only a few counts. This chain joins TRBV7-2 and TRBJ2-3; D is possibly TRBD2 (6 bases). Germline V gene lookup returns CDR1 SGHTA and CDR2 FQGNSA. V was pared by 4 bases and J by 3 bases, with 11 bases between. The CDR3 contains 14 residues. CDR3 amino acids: CASSSQRATDTQYF. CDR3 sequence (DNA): TGTGCCAGCAGCTCCCAGCGGGCAACAGATACGCAGTATTTT.

CDR3 in amino acids: CASSLTSGGPETQYF. CDR3 in DNA: TGTGCCAGCAGCTTGACTAGCGGCGGCCCCGAGACCCAGTACTTC. The chain has TRBV7-6 and TRBJ2-5; 9 bases line up with TRBD2. CDR3 length equals 15 residues. Germline trimming cut 3 bases from V and 5 bases from J; bases unmatched to any gene: 7. CDR1 SGHVS and CDR2 FNYEAQ come from the germline V gene.

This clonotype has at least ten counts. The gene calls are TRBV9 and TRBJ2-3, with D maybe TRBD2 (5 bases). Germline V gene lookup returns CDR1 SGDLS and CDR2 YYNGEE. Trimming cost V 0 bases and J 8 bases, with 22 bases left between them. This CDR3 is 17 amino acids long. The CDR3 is CASSVDPGDKLYGTQYF. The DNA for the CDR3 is TGTGCCAGCAGCGTAGATCCCGGGGATAAACTTTATGGTACGCAGTATTTT.

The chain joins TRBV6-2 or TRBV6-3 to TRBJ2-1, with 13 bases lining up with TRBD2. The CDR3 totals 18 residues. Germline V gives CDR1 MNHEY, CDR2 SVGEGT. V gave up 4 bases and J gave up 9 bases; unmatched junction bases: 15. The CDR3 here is CASSSQPQLAGGHSEQFF. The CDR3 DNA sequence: TGTGCCAGCAGTTCCCAGCCCCAACTAGCGGGGGGGCACAGTGAGCAGTTCTTC.

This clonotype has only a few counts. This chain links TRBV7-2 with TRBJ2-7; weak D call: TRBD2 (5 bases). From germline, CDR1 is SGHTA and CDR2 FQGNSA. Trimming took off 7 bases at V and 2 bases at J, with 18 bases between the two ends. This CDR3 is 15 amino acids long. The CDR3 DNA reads TGTGCCAGCATCCTAGCTAGTTCTCAAACCTACGAGCAGTACTTC. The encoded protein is CASILASSQTYEQYF.

CDR3 in amino acids: CASSLAGGGDTQYF. In nucleotides, the CDR3 is TGCGCCAGCAGCTTGGCAGGGGGCGGAGATACGCAGTATTTT. The gene calls are TRBV5-1 and TRBJ2-3; the match to TRBD1 covers 8 bases. From germline, CDR1 is SGHRS and CDR2 YFSETQ. V dropped 0 bases and J dropped 5; count of bases not matched to a gene: 2. This CDR3 is 14 amino acids long.

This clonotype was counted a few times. Here the CDR3 DNA reads TGTGCCAGCAGCTTAGTTGGGGGGCAAGGCTACACCTTC. Translating it yields CASSLVGGQGYTF. The genes are TRBV7-2 and TRBJ1-2; D perhaps matches TRBD1 (6 bases). The CDR3 totals 13 residues. Germline V gene lookup returns CDR1 SGHTA and CDR2 FQGNSA. Trimming removed 1 base from V and 8 bases from J, with 11 bases in between.